These T cell receptor beta chains were read from a single sample in a study of blood T cell repertoires in COVID-19. Assay: immunoSEQ multiplex PCR; the TCRdb copy retains only in-frame clones and omits some. Of about 230,000 clones listed, 86% were seen once; the top ten hold around 10%. The sequenced sample consisted of peripheral blood. Every receptor here comes from a man aged 50-59 years with COVID-19, enrolled during active disease. Both conserved end residues are trimmed from each CDR3. Each record gives: V gene, D gene, CDR3 length, CDR3 protein. The D gene is left open where the match is weak.

TRBV28 - 11 ASRGTDNQPQH
TRBV5-1 - 12 ASSLNRASDTQY
TRBV7-2 TRBD1 13 ASNRDRTSTDTQY
TRBV19 TRBD1 13 ASSLYEQGPEGYT
TRBV11-3 - 11 ASSWGLTGELF
TRBV27 - 12 ASSPQGSNQPQH
TRBV19 TRBD2 15 ASSGSRPGLWTYEQY
TRBV7-8 TRBD2 14 ASSLLAGVSLDEQF
TRBV7-2 - 11 ASNLGTPYEQY
TRBV19 TRBD1 13 ASSTEDRGPTEAF
TRBV7-9 - 12 ASLPPGSPYGYT
TRBV6-1 - 13 ASSDQQGWYTEAF
TRBV5-5 TRBD1 11 ASSSQGAGGYT
TRBV15 - 14 ATSSHLMQSYNEQF
TRBV5-1 - 12 ASSLDAANTEAF
TRBV30 TRBD2 12 AWSVTSGGYEQY
TRBV12-3/TRBV12-4 - 11 ATDTGSGNTIY
TRBV7-8 TRBD2 12 ASSPRTSQGEQY
TRBV4-3 - 12 ASSQGSGNSPLH
TRBV6-2/TRBV6-3 - 11 ASRPNTFDEQF
TRBV5-1 - 13 ASSLLGTQEYEQY
TRBV19 TRBD1 13 ASSMGQGSSYEQY
TRBV5-6 - 12 ASSWRERYETQY
TRBV24-1 - 10 ATSSGLTEAF
TRBV6-2/TRBV6-3 TRBD1 11 ASSSGQGIEQY
TRBV7-9 - 12 ASSVNDRSRGYT
TRBV25-1 TRBD1 11 ASSRQGNEKLF
TRBV11-2 - 13 ASSPRTGGNTEAF
TRBV15 TRBD2 15 ATSRPGLAGGWNEQF
TRBV5-1 - 13 ASSLARGISYEQY
TRBV27 TRBD1 15 ASSLFGTAASNQPQH
TRBV3-1/TRBV3-2 - 12 ASSRRTNNYEQY
TRBV30 - 11 AWKLARGTEAF
TRBV6-6 TRBD2 14 ASSYWSSGGEDTQY
TRBV7-9 TRBD2 13 ASSPPSGGRDEQF
TRBV5-4 - 13 ASSYSSDSTNEQY
TRBV12-3/TRBV12-4 TRBD2 10 ATRGGGHEQF
TRBV11-2 TRBD2 16 ASSSRKLAGGQTDTQY
TRBV10-3 TRBD1 11 AVRDSSNYGYT
TRBV10-1 - 10 ASVETVYGYT
TRBV10-1 TRBD2 16 ASSTGTSGRGGTDTQY
TRBV6-5 TRBD2 13 ATLRRLAQFYEQY
TRBV12-5 TRBD1 17 ASGVNRGTGVASNQPQH
TRBV18 TRBD2 13 ASSSAGGSTGELF
TRBV7-9 - 11 ASSLEAGDEQY
TRBV7-2 - 12 ASSVREKFYEQY